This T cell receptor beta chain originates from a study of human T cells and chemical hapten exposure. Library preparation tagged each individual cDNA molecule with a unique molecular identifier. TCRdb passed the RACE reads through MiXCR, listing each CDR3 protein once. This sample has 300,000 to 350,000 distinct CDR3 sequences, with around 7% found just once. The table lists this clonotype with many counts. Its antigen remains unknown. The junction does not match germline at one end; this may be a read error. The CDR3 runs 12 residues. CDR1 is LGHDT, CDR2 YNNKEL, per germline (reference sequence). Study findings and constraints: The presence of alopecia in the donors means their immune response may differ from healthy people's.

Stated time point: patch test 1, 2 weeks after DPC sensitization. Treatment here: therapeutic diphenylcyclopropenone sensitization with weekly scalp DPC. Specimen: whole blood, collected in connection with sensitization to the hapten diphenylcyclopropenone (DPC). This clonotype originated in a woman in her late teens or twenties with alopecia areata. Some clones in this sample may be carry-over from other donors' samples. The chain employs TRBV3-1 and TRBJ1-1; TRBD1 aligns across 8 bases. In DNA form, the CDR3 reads TGTGCCAGCAGCCAAGAGAGACAGGGGCTGCAGTTT. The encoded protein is CASSQERQGLQF.